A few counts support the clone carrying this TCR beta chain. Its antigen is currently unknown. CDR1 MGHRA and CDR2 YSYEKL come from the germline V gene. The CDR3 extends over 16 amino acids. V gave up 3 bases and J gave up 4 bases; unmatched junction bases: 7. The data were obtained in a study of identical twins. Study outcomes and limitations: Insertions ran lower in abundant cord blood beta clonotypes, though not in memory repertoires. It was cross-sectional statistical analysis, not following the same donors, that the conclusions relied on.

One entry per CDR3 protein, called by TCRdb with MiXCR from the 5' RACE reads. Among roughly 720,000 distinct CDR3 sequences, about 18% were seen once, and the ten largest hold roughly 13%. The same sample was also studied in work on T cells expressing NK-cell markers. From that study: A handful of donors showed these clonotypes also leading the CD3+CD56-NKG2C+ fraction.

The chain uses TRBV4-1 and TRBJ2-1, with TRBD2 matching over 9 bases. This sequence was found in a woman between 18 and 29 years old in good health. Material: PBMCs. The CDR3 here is CASSQSQRGAYNEQFF. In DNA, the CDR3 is TGCGCCAGCAGCCAGTCACAGCGGGGGGCTTACAATGAGCAGTTCTTC.